This T cell receptor beta chain was documented in a study of blood T cell repertoires in COVID-19. Study information: Sample material is recorded as cDNA or gDNA derived from T cells, B-cell-depleted T cells, or PBMCs.

Only in-frame clones appear in the TCRdb table, and some are missing; sequencing was by immunoSEQ multiplex PCR. The sample lists hundreds of thousands of clones; around 86% were seen once. Germline lookup yields CDR1 SQVTM and CDR2 ANQGSEA. Trimming removed 5 bases at V and 5 bases at J, with 9 bases between. The CDR3 runs to 11 residues. The sample comprised peripheral blood. The chain carries TRBV29-1 and TRBJ2-5; D is perhaps TRBD1 (5 bases). The sequence derives from a woman in her 30s with active or convalescent COVID-19. This chain's CDR3 is CSVQKGETQYF. In nucleotides, the CDR3 is TGCAGCGTTCAAAAGGGGGAGACCCAGTACTTC.